One and the same sample provided the 15 T cell receptor beta chains below, sequenced in a study of CD8 T cells in Susac syndrome. RNA, at roughly 0.5 to 1 ug, was reverse transcribed with random hexamers. TCRdb reprocessed the immunoSEQ multiplex PCR reads with MiXCR, giving one entry per CDR3 protein. Of around 130,000 distinct CDR3 sequences in the sample, about 90% were seen once. The sample comprised CD8+ T cells from PBMCs. These receptors were taken from a human donor with multiple sclerosis.

V gene TRBV6-2 or TRBV6-3 combines with J gene TRBJ2-1; 7 nucleotides line up with TRBD2. The CDR3 length is 14 residues. Per the germline V gene, CDR1 is MNHEY and CDR2 is SVGEGT. J lost 8 bases, V lost 5 bases, and 9 bases had no gene match. The CDR3 DNA reads as TGTGCCAGCAGTCGCGTGCGGGAGAGCGATGAGCAGTTCTTC. This translates into CASSRVRESDEQFF.

This clonotype was seen just once. The chain joins TRBV20-1 to TRBJ2-1; D gene uncertain. The CDR3 sequence is 15 residues long. Trimming stripped 3 bases from V and 4 bases from J, with 16 bases between. From germline, CDR1 is DFQATT and CDR2 SNEGSKA (reference sequence). The CDR3 is CSASATERTYNEQFF. In DNA form, the CDR3 reads TGCAGTGCTAGTGCAACGGAACGAACTTACAATGAGCAGTTCTTC.

The chain combines TRBV4-3 with TRBJ2-6, with TRBD2 as a possible D gene (6 bases). The CDR3 covers 18 residues. Trimming removed 4 bases from V and 0 bases from J, with 16 bases in between. Per germline, CDR1 LGHNA and CDR2 YSLEER. DNA of the CDR3: TGCGCCAGCAGCCCCCCAGAGGGACTGGGCTCTGGGGCCAACGTCCTGACTTTC. Translation: CASSPPEGLGSGANVLTF.

The genes are TRBV7-9 and TRBJ2-3; D is perhaps TRBD1 (5 bases). With 6 bases removed from V and 1 base from J, the gap between germline ends came to 11 bases. The germline V gene encodes CDR1 SEHNR and CDR2 FQNEAQ (reference sequence). The CDR3 runs 14 residues. For the CDR3, the DNA is TGTGCCAGCAGGCAGGGATCCGGCACAGATACGCAGTATTTT. This encodes CASRQGSGTDTQYF.

V usage is TRBV6-2 or TRBV6-3 and J usage is TRBJ2-4; D uncertain. CDR3 length: 13 amino acids. Trimming cost V 0 bases and J 15 bases, with 15 bases left between them. Germline V gives CDR1 MNHEY, CDR2 SVGEGT. In DNA, the CDR3 is TGTGCCAGCAGTTACTCCCTCGACCTCCAGTGGTACTTC. Residues: CASSYSLDLQWYF.

This clonotype was counted once. The genes are TRBV4-1 and TRBJ2-7; D call uncertain. This CDR3 spans 14 amino acids. The germline V gene encodes CDR1 MGHRA and CDR2 YSYEKL. Trimming left V 0 bases short and J 1 base short, with 7 bases between. The CDR3 nucleotides are TGCGCCAGCAGCCAAGATCGGAGTTCCTACGAGCAGTACTTC. As protein: CASSQDRSSYEQYF.

The rearrangement uses TRBV7-2 and TRBJ2-7, with a tentative D call TRBD2 (5 bases). V was shortened by 4 bases and J by 4 bases, with 14 bases between the two germline ends. In germline, CDR1 is SGHTA, CDR2 FQGNSA. This CDR3 is 14 amino acids long. CDR3 DNA sequence: TGTGCCAGCAGCTCGAATGTAGAGGGTTACGAGCAGTACTTC. This encodes CASSSNVEGYEQYF.

The chain combines TRBV18 with TRBJ2-7; 8 nucleotides align to TRBD1. Germline CDR1 is KGHSH and CDR2 is LQKENI. J was trimmed by 4 bases and V by 0 bases; bases with no gene match: 11. The CDR3 is made up of 17 amino acids. The CDR3 region has the DNA TGTGCCAGCTCACCACCGTCCTATGCAGGGGGCATTTACGAGCAGTACTTC. Amino acid sequence: CASSPPSYAGGIYEQYF.

The V gene is TRBV29-1, the J gene TRBJ1-2; the D is unclear. The CDR3 has 11 amino acids. CDR1 and CDR2 from the germline V gene are SQVTM and ANQGSEA. The V gene lost 5 bases and the J gene lost 5 bases, with 9 bases spanning the gap. CDR3 bases: TGCAGCGTTATGACCGGTTATGGCTACACCTTC. This translates into CSVMTGYGYTF.

The V call is TRBV28, the J call TRBJ1-6; a possible D gene is TRBD1 (6 bases). This CDR3 has 14 residues. The V gene lost 4 bases and the J gene lost 6 bases, with 10 bases spanning the gap. CDR1 and CDR2 from the germline V gene are MDHEN and SYDVKM. The CDR3 loop is CASSSGVGNSPLHF. The CDR3, as DNA: TGTGCCAGCAGTTCAGGGGTGGGTAATTCACCCCTCCACTTT.

Remarks on this clonotype: A read error may produce the germline difference seen at one junction end. The V and J genes are TRBV5-6 and TRBJ2-7; D unresolved. Germline V gene data show CDR1 as SGHDT and CDR2 as YYEEEE. The CDR3 totals 8 residues. CDR3 amino acids: CASSLYSF. The DNA for the CDR3 is TGTGCCAGCAGCTTGTACTCCTTC.

V and J are TRBV6-5 and TRBJ2-7; D remains ambiguous. V dropped 5 bases and J dropped 7 bases, with 21 bases sitting between them. This CDR3 contains 15 residues. Germline values: CDR1 MNHEY, CDR2 SVGAGI. CDR3 sequence: CASSHPKPTLGEQYF. The CDR3 DNA sequence: TGTGCCAGCAGTCATCCAAAACCAACGCTGGGAGAGCAGTACTTC.

The chain is built from TRBV29-1 and TRBJ2-1, with D possibly TRBD1 on 6 matching bases. Between the trimmed V and J ends, which lost 6 bases and 7 bases, there was a span of 13 bases. The germline gives CDR1 SQVTM, CDR2 ANQGSEA. The CDR3 length is 12 residues. CDR3 sequence: CSVNREGNEQFF. DNA of the CDR3: TGCAGCGTAAACAGGGAAGGTAATGAGCAGTTCTTC.

The J gene is TRBJ1-1, the V gene TRBV5-4, with D unclear. V was trimmed by 1 base and J by 4 bases, leaving 8 bases between them. Germline CDR1 is SGHNT and CDR2 is YYREEE (reference sequence). This CDR3 spans 13 amino acids. CDR3 amino acids: CASSLILTTEAFF. In DNA form, the CDR3 reads TGTGCCAGCAGCTTGATCCTGACCACTGAAGCTTTCTTT. The full variable domain, rest sourced from reference TRBV5-4 and TRBJ1-1, is ETGVTQSPTHLIKTRGQQVTLRCSSQSGHNTVSWYQQALGQGPQFIFQYYREEENGRGNFPPRFSGLQFPNYSSELNVNALELDDSALYLCASSLILTTEAFFGQGTRLTVV.

V is TRBV7-2 and J is TRBJ2-6; D is possibly TRBD2 (6 bases). The CDR3 has 15 residues. Trimming left V 5 bases short and J 3 bases short, with 11 bases between. Germline values: CDR1 SGHTA, CDR2 FQGNSA. CDR3 region: CASSVGEVGANVLTF. The CDR3 DNA reads as TGTGCCAGCAGCGTGGGGGAGGTTGGGGCCAACGTCCTGACTTTC.